Each of the 8 T cell receptor beta chains below was sequenced from the same sample in a study of pediatric ulcerative colitis. Here immunoSEQ multiplex PCR was the method, and the copy in TCRdb shows in-frame clones only, minus some. The data contain tens of thousands of clones, about 80% of them singletons. The sample comprised blood. All receptors derive from a boy between 10 and 17 years old with moderate ulcerative colitis.

This chain uses TRBV5-1 with TRBJ2-2, with a weak D call TRBD1 (6 bases). This CDR3 is 15 amino acids long. V was shortened by 0 bases and J by 4 bases, with 10 bases between the two germline ends. Germline lookup yields CDR1 SGHRS and CDR2 YFSETQ. CDR3: CASSLVGQITGELFF. As DNA, the CDR3 is TGCGCCAGCAGCTTGGTCGGACAGATCACCGGGGAGCTGTTTTTT.

The V call is TRBV18, the J call TRBJ2-7, with 8 bases fitting TRBD2. Germline V lookup: CDR1 KGHSH, CDR2 LQKENI. Germline trimming cut 5 bases from V and 3 bases from J; bases unmatched to any gene: 6. This CDR3 region has 14 residues. The CDR3 sequence is CASSYSGEGYEQYF. The CDR3 coding sequence is TGTGCCAGCTCATATAGCGGGGAGGGCTACGAGCAGTACTTC.

V and J are TRBV29-1 and TRBJ2-7; D is undetermined. The CDR3 contains 11 residues. Per the germline V gene, CDR1 is SQVTM and CDR2 is ANQGSEA. V dropped 6 bases and J dropped 3 bases, with 9 bases sitting between them. The CDR3 is CSVGWGYEQYF. The CDR3 DNA reads as TGCAGCGTAGGGTGGGGCTACGAGCAGTACTTC.

V gene TRBV27 combines with J gene TRBJ2-7; D is ambiguous. The V gene's germline CDR1 is MNHEY and CDR2 SMNVEV (reference sequence). V was clipped by 5 bases and J by 5 bases, with 13 bases between them. The CDR3 runs to 13 residues. The CDR3 DNA reads TGTGCCAGCAGTCCCCTGGTTAGCAACGAGCAGTACTTC. Translating it yields CASSPLVSNEQYF.

The chain employs TRBV5-6 and TRBJ2-7, with TRBD1 as a possible D gene (7 bases). CDR1 is SGHDT, CDR2 YYEEEE, per germline. CDR3 length equals 14 residues. V was pared by 4 bases and J by 4 bases, with 15 bases between. This chain's CDR3 is CASSGGTDWYEQYF. CDR3 sequence (DNA): TGTGCCAGCAGCGGCGGGACAGATTGGTACGAGCAGTACTTC. Looking up the rest from reference TRBV5-6 and TRBJ2-7 gives the full variable domain: DAGVTQSPTHLIKTRGQQVTLRCSPKSGHDTVSWYQQALGQGPQFIFQYYEEEERQRGNFPDRFSGHQFPNYSSELNVNALLLGDSALYLCASSGGTDWYEQYFGPGTRLTVT.

The V gene is TRBV6-5, the J gene TRBJ1-1, with D uncertain. Germline V gene data show CDR1 as MNHEY and CDR2 as SVGAGI. The CDR3 totals 14 residues. Trimming shortened V by 6 bases and J by 3 bases, and 14 bases separated the two germline ends. This CDR3 reads CASSYKLSDTEAFF. The DNA for the CDR3 is TGTGCCAGCAGCTACAAATTGTCGGACACTGAAGCTTTCTTT.

The J gene is TRBJ2-1, the V gene TRBV19; 12 bases map to TRBD2. J was trimmed by 3 bases and V by 1 base; bases with no gene match: 10. The CDR3 length is 19 residues. Germline CDR1 is LNHDA and CDR2 is SQIVND (reference sequence). The DNA of the CDR3 is TGTGCCAGTAGTATAGTATCACTGAAACTAGCGGGAGGCTACAATGAGCAGTTCTTC. This translates into CASSIVSLKLAGGYNEQFF.

A single count supports this clone. This chain connects TRBV6-5 to TRBJ2-7, with TRBD1 matching 10 bases. The CDR3 is made up of 15 amino acids. Losses at the gene ends were 6 bases for V and 7 bases for J; bases not matched to a gene: 12. Per germline, CDR1 MNHEY and CDR2 SVGAGI. CDR3 residues: CASSQDRGPKEEQYF. CDR3 DNA sequence: TGTGCCAGCAGCCAAGACAGGGGGCCTAAGGAGGAGCAGTACTTC.